Listed here are 28 T cell receptor beta chains from one sample, sequenced in a study of blood T cell repertoires in COVID-19. Repertoires were generated with immunoSEQ multiplex PCR, while TCRdb's copy carries only in-frame clones and drops some. The sample includes fewer than 250,000 clones, around 85% of them seen just once. Sequenced sample: peripheral blood. All receptors derive from a man aged 40-50 years with acute or convalescent COVID-19.

The rearrangement links TRBV27 to TRBJ1-5, with D perhaps TRBD1 (5 bases). Germline loops: CDR1 MNHEY, CDR2 SMNVEV (reference sequence). This CDR3 has 13 residues. Trimming took off 3 bases at V and 6 bases at J, with 9 bases between the two ends. CDR3 nucleotide sequence: TGTGCCAGCAGTTTCGGGGGGGGTCAGCCCCAGCATTTT. Protein product: CASSFGGGQPQHF.

In nucleotides, the CDR3 is TGTGCCAGCAGCCCCGGACTAGCGGGGACCTACGAGCAGTACTTC. Translated, it gives CASSPGLAGTYEQYF. The V and J genes are TRBV7-2 and TRBJ2-7; TRBD2 matches 12 bases. Germline assignment: CDR1 SGHTA and CDR2 FQGNSA. This CDR3 has 15 amino acids. V shed 5 bases and J 2 bases; nucleotides not matched to a gene: 4.

V and J are TRBV11-1 and TRBJ2-1; D unclear. CDR1 is SGHAT, CDR2 FQDESV, per germline (reference sequence). Trimming left V 5 bases short and J 7 bases short, with 12 bases between. The CDR3 contains 13 residues. In DNA form, the CDR3 reads TGTGCCAGCAGCGTTCACCTAGGTAATGAGCAGTTCTTC. Its protein product is CASSVHLGNEQFF. Full variable domain (outside the CDR3, taken from reference TRBV11-1 and TRBJ2-1): EAEVAQSPRYKITEKSQAVAFWCDPISGHATLYWYRQILGQGPELLVQFQDESVVDDSQLPKDRFSAERLKGVDSTLKIQPAELGDSAMYLCASSVHLGNEQFFGPGTRLTVL.

V and J are TRBV4-1 and TRBJ1-6; 7 nucleotides line up with TRBD1. The CDR3 totals 14 residues. CDR1 and CDR2 (germline): MGHRA, YSYEKL. The J segment lost 7 bases and the V segment lost 5 bases, leaving 5 bases of the junction unmatched. This CDR3 reads CASSEGQRNSPLHF. In DNA form, the CDR3 reads TGCGCCAGCAGCGAGGGACAGAGGAATTCACCCCTCCACTTT.

The chain employs TRBV5-6 and TRBJ2-7; 11 nucleotides match TRBD1. V lost 3 bases to trimming and J lost 1 base; unmatched junction nucleotides: 3. This CDR3 is 15 amino acids long. In germline, CDR1 is SGHDT, CDR2 YYEEEE. The CDR3 sequence is CASSSGTGGSYEQYF. As DNA, the CDR3 is TGTGCCAGCAGCTCCGGGACAGGGGGTTCCTACGAGCAGTACTTC.

V gene TRBV9 combines with J gene TRBJ2-5; 10 nucleotides line up with TRBD2. J was trimmed by 4 bases and V by 0 bases; bases with no gene match: 9. Germline loops: CDR1 SGDLS, CDR2 YYNGEE. The CDR3 runs to 17 residues. CDR3 in amino acids: CASSVGPSGSVGETQYF. Written as DNA, the CDR3 is TGTGCCAGCAGCGTAGGCCCTAGCGGGAGCGTGGGAGAGACCCAGTACTTC.

This sequence joins TRBV5-1 and TRBJ2-1, with D possibly TRBD2 on 5 matching bases. Trimming shortened V by 5 bases and J by 8 bases, and 11 bases separated the two germline ends. The CDR3 sequence is 12 residues long. Germline V gene lookup returns CDR1 SGHRS and CDR2 YFSETQ. In DNA form, the CDR3 reads TGCGCCAGCAGATTTATGGGAGATGAGCAGTTCTTC. This translates into CASRFMGDEQFF. The complete variable domain, with remaining parts taken from reference TRBV5-1 and TRBJ2-1, reads KAGVTQTPRYLIKTRGQQVTLSCSPISGHRSVSWYQQTPGQGLQFLFEYFSETQRNKGNFPGRFSGRQFSNSRSEMNVSTLELGDSALYLCASRFMGDEQFFGPGTRLTVL.

This rearrangement joins TRBV27 to TRBJ1-4; D possibly corresponds to TRBD1 (5 bases). CDR3 length equals 16 residues. The germline V and J ends were trimmed by 2 bases and 0 bases, with 10 bases remaining between them. Germline CDR1 reads MNHEY; CDR2 reads SMNVEV (reference sequence). The CDR3 loop is CASSLRQGSTNEKLFF. The CDR3 nucleotides are TGTGCCAGCAGTTTACGGCAGGGATCAACTAATGAAAAACTGTTTTTT. The full variable domain, rest sourced from reference TRBV27 and TRBJ1-4, is EAQVTQNPRYLITVTGKKLTVTCSQNMNHEYMSWYRQDPGLGLRQIYYSMNVEVTDKGDVPEGYKVSRKEKRNFPLILESPSPNQTSLYFCASSLRQGSTNEKLFFGSGTQLSVL.

The chain joins TRBV3-1 (or the pseudogene TRBV3-2) to TRBJ1-2; the D gene is possibly TRBD1 (5 bases). The CDR3 extends over 13 amino acids. V lost 1 base to trimming and J lost 6 bases, with 9 bases between them. Germline CDR1 reads LGHDT; CDR2 reads YNNKEL (reference sequence). The CDR3 DNA reads as TGTGCCAGCAGCCAAGTTGGAGGGGATGGCTACACCTTC. As protein: CASSQVGGDGYTF.

This clone was picked up one time. CDR3 in DNA: TGTGCCAGCAGTGGACAGGTCCAAGAGACCCAGTACTTC. Protein: CASSGQVQETQYF. This chain links TRBV11-2 with TRBJ2-5, with 7 bases matching TRBD1. CDR1 and CDR2 (germline): SGHAT, FQNNGV. V shed 6 bases and J 1 base; nucleotides not matched to a gene: 2. The length of the CDR3 is 13 residues.

The J gene is TRBJ2-3, the V gene TRBV2; 14 bases align to TRBD2. After removal of 8 bases from V and 6 bases from J, the junction contained 4 bases not matched to a gene. The V gene's germline CDR1 is SNHLY and CDR2 FYNNEI. This CDR3 region has 14 residues. In nucleotides, the CDR3 is TGTGCCAGCCCTGGACTAGCGGGGGGTGATACGCAGTATTTT. It yields the protein CASPGLAGGDTQYF.

The chain recombines TRBV11-2 with TRBJ1-5, with a tentative D call TRBD1 (5 bases). V lost 5 bases, J lost 1 base, and 12 bases lay in between. Germline V gene sequence: CDR1 SGHAT, CDR2 FQNNGV. The CDR3 sequence is 15 residues long. In nucleotides, the CDR3 is TGTGCCAGCAGCCTTGGGGCTGGGAGCAATCAGCCCCAGCATTTT. The encoded protein is CASSLGAGSNQPQHF. The whole variable domain, filled in from reference TRBV11-2 and TRBJ1-5, reads EAGVAQSPRYKIIEKRQSVAFWCNPISGHATLYWYQQILGQGPKLLIQFQNNGVVDDSQLPKDRFSAERLKGVDSTLKIQPAKLEDSAVYLCASSLGAGSNQPQHFGDGTRLSIL.

This clone appeared once. The chain is built from TRBV7-6 and TRBJ1-4; 10 bases line up with TRBD1. V dropped 5 bases and J dropped 0; count of bases not matched to a gene: 3. Germline V gene sequence: CDR1 SGHVS, CDR2 FNYEAQ. This CDR3 has 16 residues. The CDR3 sequence: CASSPTGGPTNEKLFF. The CDR3, as DNA: TGTGCCAGCAGCCCGACAGGGGGCCCAACTAATGAAAAACTGTTTTTT.

The chain couples TRBV11-2 to TRBJ2-4; maybe TRBD1 (6 bases). V was trimmed by 4 bases and J by 4 bases, leaving 20 bases between them. The V gene's germline CDR1 is SGHAT and CDR2 FQNNGV. This CDR3 is 17 amino acids long. This chain's CDR3 is CASSSPIQGPPKNIQYF. In DNA form, the CDR3 reads TGTGCCAGCAGCTCACCAATCCAGGGGCCCCCTAAAAACATTCAGTACTTC.

The J gene is TRBJ2-7, the V gene TRBV7-6, with no clear D. CDR3 length: 15 residues. V was clipped by 2 bases and J by 2 bases, with 13 bases between them. Per the germline V gene, CDR1 is SGHVS and CDR2 is FNYEAQ. CDR3 in DNA: TGTGCCAGCAGCTTAAGTGCAGAAAGTACCTACGAGCAGTACTTC. It encodes CASSLSAESTYEQYF.

This clone was seen a handful of times. The chain joins TRBV9 to TRBJ2-1; D possibly corresponds to TRBD2 (5 bases). In germline, CDR1 is SGDLS, CDR2 YYNGEE. V lost 6 bases, J lost 1 base, and 8 bases lay in between. The CDR3 consists of 13 residues. Here the CDR3 reads CASTPGSYNEQFF. In nucleotides, the CDR3 is TGTGCCAGCACCCCGGGGTCCTACAATGAGCAGTTCTTC.

The V gene is TRBV5-4, the J gene TRBJ2-2, with D unclear. V lost 5 bases and J lost 2, with 16 bases in between. The V gene's germline CDR1 is SGHNT and CDR2 YYREEE (reference sequence). There are 16 residues in the CDR3. CDR3 in amino acids: CASSYASRRNTGELFF. As DNA, the CDR3 is TGTGCCAGCAGTTACGCCTCGAGAAGAAACACCGGGGAGCTGTTTTTT. Full variable domain (rest looked up from reference TRBV5-4 and TRBJ2-2): ETGVTQSPTHLIKTRGQQVTLRCSSQSGHNTVSWYQQALGQGPQFIFQYYREEENGRGNFPPRFSGLQFPNYSSELNVNALELDDSALYLCASSYASRRNTGELFFGEGSRLTVL.

The CDR3 DNA reads TGTGCCAGCAGCCTGAGCGGGTGGCAAGAGACCCAGTACTTC. It encodes CASSLSGWQETQYF. The genes are TRBV7-2 and TRBJ2-5, with D possibly matching TRBD2 (6 bases). The CDR3 runs 14 residues. Trimming removed 5 bases at V and 2 bases at J, with 12 bases between. Germline CDR1 SGHTA, CDR2 FQGNSA. The variable domain in full, with the rest retrieved from reference TRBV7-2 and TRBJ2-5, is GAGVSQSPSNKVTEKGKDVELRCDPISGHTALYWYRQSLGQGLEFLIYFQGNSAPDKSGLPSDRFSAERTGGSVSTLTIQRTQQEDSAVYLCASSLSGWQETQYFGPGTRLLVL.

The rearrangement joins TRBV28 to TRBJ1-2, with 7 bases matching TRBD1. Trimming cost V 3 bases and J 4 bases; bases outside gene matches: 8. The CDR3 length is 15 residues. The germline CDR1 and CDR2 sequences are MDHEN and SYDVKM. The CDR3 is CASSLQTGSLYGYTF. In DNA, the CDR3 is TGTGCCAGCAGTTTGCAGACAGGGAGTCTCTATGGCTACACCTTC.

The V and J genes are TRBV5-5 and TRBJ2-7, with a possible D match to TRBD1 (6 bases). With 2 bases removed from V and 0 bases from J, the gap between germline ends came to 12 bases. The CDR3 contains 15 residues. Germline loops: CDR1 SGHKS, CDR2 YYEKEE (reference sequence). CDR3 protein: CASSFGDTNSYEQYF. CDR3 in DNA: TGTGCCAGCAGCTTCGGGGACACCAACTCCTACGAGCAGTACTTC.

The rearrangement joins TRBV24-1 to TRBJ2-1; the match to TRBD2 covers 8 bases. This CDR3 has 17 residues. Per germline, CDR1 KGHDR and CDR2 SFDVKD. V was clipped by 3 bases and J by 3 bases; unmatched bases: 9. CDR3 bases: TGTGCCACCAGTGATACCCAAGCGGGAGTAGGCTACAATGAGCAGTTCTTC. It encodes CATSDTQAGVGYNEQFF.

The V and J genes are TRBV4-2 and TRBJ2-2, with 9 nucleotides matching TRBD1. The CDR3 runs to 17 residues. The ends lost 5 bases at V and 5 bases at J; junction bases unmatched: 12. CDR1 is LGHNA and CDR2 is YNFKEQ in the germline V gene. The CDR3 coding sequence is TGTGCCAGCAGCGAAGGGACAGGGATAGTGGGTACCGGGGAGCTGTTTTTT. It is translated as CASSEGTGIVGTGELFF.

The CDR3 sequence is CASSPGGSPNTEAFF. In DNA form, the CDR3 reads TGTGCCAGCAGCCCGGGTGGCAGCCCTAACACTGAAGCTTTCTTT. This chain connects TRBV7-9 to TRBJ1-1; D not resolved. V was shortened by 5 bases and J by 2 bases, with 15 bases between the two germline ends. CDR3 length: 15 amino acids. CDR1 SEHNR and CDR2 FQNEAQ come from the germline V gene (reference sequence).

This clone was seen once. The chain combines TRBV18 with TRBJ1-5; tentatively, D is TRBD1 (5 bases). V was shortened by 3 bases and J by 2 bases, with 17 bases between the two germline ends. CDR3 length: 17 amino acids. Germline V gives CDR1 KGHSH, CDR2 LQKENI. The CDR3 DNA sequence: TGTGCCAGCTCACCCTTCGGGAGGGGATCAGGCAATCAGCCCCAGCATTTT. Amino acid sequence: CASSPFGRGSGNQPQHF.

V gene TRBV6-6 combines with J gene TRBJ2-7; 11 bases line up with TRBD1. The CDR3 is 15 residues long. V shed 2 bases, J shed 5 bases, and the junction held 5 bases outside the gene matches. CDR1 is MNHNY and CDR2 is SVGAGI in the germline V gene (reference sequence). The DNA for the CDR3 is TGTGCCAGCAGTTACCGCGGACAGGGGGCCAACGAGCAGTACTTC. Its translation: CASSYRGQGANEQYF.

Details on this clone: This sample also contains other DNA sequences that code for the same CDR3. V gene TRBV28 combines with J gene TRBJ1-5; 8 nucleotides line up with TRBD1. This CDR3 is built from 14 residues. Losses at the gene ends were 4 bases for V and 2 bases for J; bases not matched to a gene: 1. Germline V gives CDR1 MDHEN, CDR2 SYDVKM. The CDR3 reads CASSSQGGNQPQHF. Here the CDR3 DNA reads TGTGCCAGCAGTTCACAGGGGGGCAATCAGCCCCAGCATTTT.

The genes are TRBV29-1 and TRBJ1-6; TRBD1 is a possible D gene (5 bases). Between the trimmed V and J ends, which lost 5 bases and 7 bases, there was a span of 12 bases. CDR3 length: 13 amino acids. Germline V gene lookup returns CDR1 SQVTM and CDR2 ANQGSEA. CDR3 in amino acids: CSVKAGLNSPLHF. The CDR3 DNA is TGCAGCGTTAAAGCAGGGTTGAATTCACCCCTCCACTTT.

This chain links TRBV14 with TRBJ1-2; tentative D call: TRBD1 (5 bases). Trimming pared 4 bases from V and 3 bases from J, leaving 12 bases between. The CDR3 is made up of 14 amino acids. CDR1 is SGHDN, CDR2 FVKESK, per germline. The CDR3 region is CASSPMDTYYGYTF. Here the CDR3 DNA reads TGTGCCAGCAGCCCAATGGACACCTACTATGGCTACACCTTC.